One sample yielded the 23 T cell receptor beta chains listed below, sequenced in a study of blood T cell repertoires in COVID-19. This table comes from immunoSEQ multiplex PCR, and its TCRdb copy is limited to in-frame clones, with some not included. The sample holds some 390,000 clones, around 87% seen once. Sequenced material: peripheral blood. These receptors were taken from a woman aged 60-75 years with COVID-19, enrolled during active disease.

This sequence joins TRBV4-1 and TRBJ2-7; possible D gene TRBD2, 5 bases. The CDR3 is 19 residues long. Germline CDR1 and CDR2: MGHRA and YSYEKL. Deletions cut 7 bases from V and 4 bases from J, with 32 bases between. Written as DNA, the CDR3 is TGCGCCAGCATGCCTTCCGGCGGACTCCCAACTGAAGAACCTTACGAGCAGTACTTC. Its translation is CASMPSGGLPTEEPYEQYF.

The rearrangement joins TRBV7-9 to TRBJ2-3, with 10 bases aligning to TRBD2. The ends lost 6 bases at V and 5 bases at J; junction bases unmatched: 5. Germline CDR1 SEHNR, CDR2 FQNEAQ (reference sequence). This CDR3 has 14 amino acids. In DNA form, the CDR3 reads TGTGCCAGCAGTCCTAGCGGGGGTGTAGATACGCAGTATTTT. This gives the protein CASSPSGGVDTQYF.

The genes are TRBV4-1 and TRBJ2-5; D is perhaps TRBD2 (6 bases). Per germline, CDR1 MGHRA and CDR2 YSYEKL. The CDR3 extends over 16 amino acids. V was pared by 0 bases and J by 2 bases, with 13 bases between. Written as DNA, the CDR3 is TGCGCCAGCAGCCAAGATAGGACTAAAATTCAAGAGACCCAGTACTTC. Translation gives CASSQDRTKIQETQYF.

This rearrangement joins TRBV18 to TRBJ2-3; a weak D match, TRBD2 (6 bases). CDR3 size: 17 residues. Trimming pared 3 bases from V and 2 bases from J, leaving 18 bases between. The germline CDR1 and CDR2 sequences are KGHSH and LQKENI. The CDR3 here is CASSPPTGGAATDTQYF. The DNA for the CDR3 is TGTGCCAGCTCACCGCCTACCGGAGGGGCCGCCACAGATACGCAGTATTTT.

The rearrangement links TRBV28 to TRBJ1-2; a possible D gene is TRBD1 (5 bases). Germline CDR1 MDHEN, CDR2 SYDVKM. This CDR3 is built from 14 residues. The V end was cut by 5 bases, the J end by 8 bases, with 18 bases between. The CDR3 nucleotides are TGTGCCAGCAGTCTCGGCGGGACGGAGAGGGGCTACACCTTC. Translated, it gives CASSLGGTERGYTF.

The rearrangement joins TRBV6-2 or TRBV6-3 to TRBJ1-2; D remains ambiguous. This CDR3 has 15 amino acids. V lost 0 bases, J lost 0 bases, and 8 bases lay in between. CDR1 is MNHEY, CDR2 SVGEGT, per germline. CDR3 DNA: TGTGCCAGCAGTTACTCGCCAGTGACTAACTATGGCTACACCTTC. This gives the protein CASSYSPVTNYGYTF.

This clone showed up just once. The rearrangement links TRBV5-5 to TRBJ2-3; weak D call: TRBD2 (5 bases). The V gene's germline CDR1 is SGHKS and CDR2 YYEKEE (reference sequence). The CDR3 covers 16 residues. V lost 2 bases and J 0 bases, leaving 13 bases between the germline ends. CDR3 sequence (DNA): TGTGCCAGCAGCTTTAGGTTCCGAGGGAGCACAGATACGCAGTATTTT. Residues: CASSFRFRGSTDTQYF.

The CDR3 loop reads CASSLGQAGADTQYF. The CDR3, as DNA: TGCGCCAGCAGCTTGGGGCAGGCAGGGGCAGATACGCAGTATTTT. This rearrangement joins TRBV5-1 to TRBJ2-3; D is possibly TRBD1 (6 bases). Trimming shortened V by 0 bases and J by 4 bases, and 12 bases separated the two germline ends. Germline-derived CDR1 and CDR2 are SGHRS and YFSETQ. The CDR3 is made up of 15 amino acids.

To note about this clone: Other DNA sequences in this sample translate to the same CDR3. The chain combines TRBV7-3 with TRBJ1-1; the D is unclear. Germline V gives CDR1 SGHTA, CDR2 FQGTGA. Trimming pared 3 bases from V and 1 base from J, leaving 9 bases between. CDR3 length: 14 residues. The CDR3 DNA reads TGTGCCAGCAGCTTGTTGGCTGGGAACACTGAAGCTTTCTTT. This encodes CASSLLAGNTEAFF.

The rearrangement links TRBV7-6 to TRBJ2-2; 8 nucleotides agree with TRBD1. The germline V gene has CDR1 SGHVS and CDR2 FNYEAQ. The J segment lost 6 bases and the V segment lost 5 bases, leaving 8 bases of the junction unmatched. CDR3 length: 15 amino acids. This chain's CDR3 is CASSRTGSQAGELFF. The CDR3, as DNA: TGTGCCAGCAGCAGGACAGGGTCTCAAGCCGGGGAGCTGTTTTTT.

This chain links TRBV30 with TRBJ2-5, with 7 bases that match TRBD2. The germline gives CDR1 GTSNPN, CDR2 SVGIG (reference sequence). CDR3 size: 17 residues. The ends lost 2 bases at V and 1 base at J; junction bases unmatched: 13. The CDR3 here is CAWSLGLGGEIQETQYF. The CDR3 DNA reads TGTGCCTGGAGTCTTGGGCTGGGGGGGGAAATCCAAGAGACCCAGTACTTC.

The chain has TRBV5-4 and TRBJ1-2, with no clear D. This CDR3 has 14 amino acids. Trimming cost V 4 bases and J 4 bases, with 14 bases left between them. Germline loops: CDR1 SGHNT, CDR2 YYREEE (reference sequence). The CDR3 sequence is CASSLSAGIYGYTF. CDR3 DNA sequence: TGTGCCAGCAGCCTGTCGGCGGGGATCTATGGCTACACCTTC.

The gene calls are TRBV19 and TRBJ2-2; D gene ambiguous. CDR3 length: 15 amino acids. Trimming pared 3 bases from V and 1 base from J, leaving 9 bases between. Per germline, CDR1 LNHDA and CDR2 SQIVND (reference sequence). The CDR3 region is CASSIGHLNTGELFF. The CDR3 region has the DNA TGTGCCAGTAGTATTGGGCACTTGAACACCGGGGAGCTGTTTTTT.

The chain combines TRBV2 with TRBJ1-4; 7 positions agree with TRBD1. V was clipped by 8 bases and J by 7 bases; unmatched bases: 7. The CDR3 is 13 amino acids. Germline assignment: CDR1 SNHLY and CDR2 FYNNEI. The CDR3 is CASQTGYFEKLFF. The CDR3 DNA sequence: TGTGCCAGCCAGACAGGGTACTTTGAAAAACTGTTTTTT.

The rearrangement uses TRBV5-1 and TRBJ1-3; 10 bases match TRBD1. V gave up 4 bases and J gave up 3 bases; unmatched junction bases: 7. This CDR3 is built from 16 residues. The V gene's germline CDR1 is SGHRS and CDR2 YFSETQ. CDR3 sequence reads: CASSPQGQGHGNTIYF. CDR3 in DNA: TGCGCCAGCAGCCCACAGGGACAGGGGCATGGAAACACCATATATTTT.

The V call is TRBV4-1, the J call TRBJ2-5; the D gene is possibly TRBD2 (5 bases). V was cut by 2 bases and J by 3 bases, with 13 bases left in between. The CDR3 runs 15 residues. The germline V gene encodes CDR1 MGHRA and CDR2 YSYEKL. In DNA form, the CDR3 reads TGCGCCAGCAGCCAATCCTGGACTGGGAAAGAGACCCAGTACTTC. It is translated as CASSQSWTGKETQYF.

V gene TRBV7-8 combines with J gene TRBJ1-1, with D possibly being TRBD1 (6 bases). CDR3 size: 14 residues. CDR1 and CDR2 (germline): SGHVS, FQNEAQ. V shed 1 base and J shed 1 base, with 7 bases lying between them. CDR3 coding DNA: TGTGCCAGCAGCTTAGGACAGGCGAACACTGAAGCTTTCTTT. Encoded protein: CASSLGQANTEAFF.

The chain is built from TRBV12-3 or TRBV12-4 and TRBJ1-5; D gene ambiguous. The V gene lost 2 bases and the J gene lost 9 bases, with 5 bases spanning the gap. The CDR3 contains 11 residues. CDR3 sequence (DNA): TGTGCCAGCAGTTTAAGAGGGCCCCAGCATTTT. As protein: CASSLRGPQHF.

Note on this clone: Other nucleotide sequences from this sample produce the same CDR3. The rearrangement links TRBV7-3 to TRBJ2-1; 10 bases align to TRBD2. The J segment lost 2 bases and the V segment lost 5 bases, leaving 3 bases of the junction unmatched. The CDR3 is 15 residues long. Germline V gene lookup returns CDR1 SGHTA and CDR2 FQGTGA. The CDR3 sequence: CASSSLAGAYNEQFF. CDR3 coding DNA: TGTGCCAGCAGCAGCCTAGCGGGGGCCTACAATGAGCAGTTCTTC.

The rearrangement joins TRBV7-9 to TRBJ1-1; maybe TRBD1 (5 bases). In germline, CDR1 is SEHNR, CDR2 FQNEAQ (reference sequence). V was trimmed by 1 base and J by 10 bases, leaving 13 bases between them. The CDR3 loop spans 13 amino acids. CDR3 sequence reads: CASSLEGQGGAFF. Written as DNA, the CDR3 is TGTGCCAGCAGCTTAGAAGGGCAGGGAGGAGCTTTCTTT.

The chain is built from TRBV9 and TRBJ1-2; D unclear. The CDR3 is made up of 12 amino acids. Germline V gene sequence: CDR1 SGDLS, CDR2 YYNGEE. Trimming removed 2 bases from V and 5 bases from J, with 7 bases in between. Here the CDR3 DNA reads TGTGCCAGCAGCGTCTCCTCGTATGGCTACACCTTC. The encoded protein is CASSVSSYGYTF.

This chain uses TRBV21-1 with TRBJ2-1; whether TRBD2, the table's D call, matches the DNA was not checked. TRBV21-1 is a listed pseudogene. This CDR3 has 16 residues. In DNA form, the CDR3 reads TGTGCCAGCAGCAAAACGGGCCAGTCTCGGAGGGATGAGCAGTTCTTC. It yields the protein CASSKTGQSRRDEQFF.

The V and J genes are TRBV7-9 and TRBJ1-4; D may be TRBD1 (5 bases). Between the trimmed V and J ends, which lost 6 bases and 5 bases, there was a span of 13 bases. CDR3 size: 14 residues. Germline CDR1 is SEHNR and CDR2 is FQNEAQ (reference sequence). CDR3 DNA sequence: TGTGCCAGCAGAAAGTCGGGGGGGAATGAAAAACTGTTTTTT. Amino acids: CASRKSGGNEKLFF.